The sequence of this TCR beta chain was determined in a study of blood T cells in healthy people across ages. Together with a sample-barcoded 5' primer, a J-beta primer mix was included in a second PCR lasting about 7 to 11 cycles. TCRdb recomputed calls from the 5' RACE reads with MiXCR, one row per CDR3 protein. The table has more than 600,000 distinct CDR3 sequences, about 25% seen once. The CDR3 runs 13 residues. Between the trimmed V and J ends, which lost 6 bases and 7 bases, there was a span of 12 bases. The people who gave samples were healthy Caucasians from Russia, aged roughly 6 to 90. This same sample was also part of a study on T cells of mothers and their children. That paper adds: Three healthy Caucasian mothers and their six children donated.

This sequence was found in a boy aged 5-17 years in good health. The rearrangement links TRBV12-3 or TRBV12-4 to TRBJ1-4, with D unclear. The sequencing sample was made of blood. The CDR3 DNA is TGTGCCAGCAGCCCCACCCCCTCTGAAAAACTGTTTTTT. This codes for CASSPTPSEKLFF.